This TCR beta chain derives from a study of cytomegalovirus exposure and HLA in healthy donors. This clone has a single count. TCRdb's table, derived via immunoSEQ multiplex PCR, lists solely in-frame clones and lacks some. Of about 150,000 clones listed, about 86% are singletons. The donors were part of the validation cohort, which consisted of under 150 subjects and was separate from the first cohort of under 750 subjects. The sequenced sample was PBMCs. This TCR was recovered from a man younger than 30 in good health and CMV-seropositive.

The CDR3 spells CASTPAGKIAGANVLTF. Written as DNA, the CDR3 is TGTGCCAGCACTCCGGCGGGGAAAATTGCTGGGGCCAACGTCCTGACTTTC. The chain carries TRBV27 and TRBJ2-6; perhaps TRBD2 as D (6 bases). This CDR3 comprises 17 residues. Per the germline V gene, CDR1 is MNHEY and CDR2 is SMNVEV (reference sequence). Between the trimmed V and J ends, which lost 7 bases and 2 bases, there was a span of 18 bases.